This TCR beta chain originates from a study of cytomegalovirus exposure and HLA in healthy donors. Findings of the study overall: HLA restriction was apparent for most CMV-associated TCR beta chains in a later analysis. Follow-up analysis found HLA locus-dependent TCR association rates, highest for DRB1 and lowest for HLA-C.

A word on this clone: Its antigen is as yet unknown.

The CDR3 spans 14 residues. The V end lost 2 bases, the J end lost 2 bases, and 10 bases lay between the germline ends. Per the germline V gene, CDR1 is SGHRS and CDR2 is YFSETQ. In the PCR, 60 Vbeta and 13 Jbeta primers were used. Sequenced by immunoSEQ multiplex PCR; TCRdb stores in-frame clones only, minus some. The sample has about 140,000 clones; roughly 80% are singletons. The specimen sequenced was PBMCs. The chain couples TRBV5-1 to TRBJ1-2; D is ambiguous. The origin of this receptor is a middle-aged man in good health and CMV-seronegative. The CDR3 loop is CASSFMSFNYGYTF. DNA for the CDR3: TGCGCCAGCAGCTTTATGTCTTTCAACTATGGCTACACCTTC.